These 10 T cell receptor beta chains were all obtained from the same sample, sequenced in a study of shared clonotypes between healthy human individuals. CD45RO negativity and positive selection for CCR7 defined naive CD8 cells, a population that excluded terminally differentiated effector memory CD45RA+ cells. Method: immunoSEQ multiplex PCR; TCRdb's copy keeps in-frame clones and lacks some. Seen here are some 2.1 million clones, approximately 94% observed once, and the top ten hold around 1.1%. Sequenced input: naive CD8+ T cells sorted from blood. The receptors stem from a man aged 18 to 30 in good health.

V usage is TRBV6-1 and J usage is TRBJ2-7; a weak D match, TRBD1 (6 bases). V lost 0 bases to trimming and J lost 7 bases, with 16 bases between them. The CDR3 consists of 15 residues. In germline, CDR1 is MNHNS, CDR2 SASEGT. The CDR3 spells CASSEALAGDDEQYF. CDR3 DNA sequence: TGTGCCAGCAGTGAAGCGCTTGCAGGGGATGATGAGCAGTACTTC.

Worth noting for this clone: The same CDR3 also results from other DNA sequences found in this sample. The chain uses TRBV29-1 and TRBJ2-5; D may be TRBD2 (6 bases). This CDR3 contains 12 residues. Germline V gives CDR1 SQVTM, CDR2 ANQGSEA. Trimming removed 5 bases from V and 1 base from J, with 8 bases in between. The CDR3, as DNA: TGCAGCGTTCCGGGACTCCAAGAGACCCAGTACTTC. This gives the protein CSVPGLQETQYF.

The V gene is TRBV27, the J gene TRBJ2-7, with D possibly matching TRBD2 (6 bases). There are 14 residues in the CDR3. Looked up from germline, CDR1 is MNHEY and CDR2 is SMNVEV (reference sequence). The V and J ends lost 4 bases and 2 bases respectively, with 12 bases between them. This CDR3 reads CASSSTSLTYEQYF. DNA of the CDR3: TGTGCCAGCAGTTCCACTAGCTTGACCTACGAGCAGTACTTC.

A note on this clone: The sample carries other DNA sequences with the same CDR3. The V and J genes are TRBV13 and TRBJ2-7; D might be TRBD2 (5 bases). Germline V CDR1 and CDR2: PRHDT, FYEKMQ (reference sequence). Trimming left V 5 bases short and J 4 bases short, with 15 bases between. CDR3 length: 14 amino acids. CDR3 in amino acids: CASSLPNSGYEQYF. For the CDR3, the DNA is TGTGCCAGCAGCCTTCCAAACAGCGGTTACGAGCAGTACTTC.

This chain links TRBV5-5 with TRBJ1-6; possible D gene TRBD1, 5 bases. The CDR3 is made up of 15 amino acids. The germline V and J ends were trimmed by 4 bases and 6 bases, with 14 bases remaining between them. Germline CDR1 is SGHKS and CDR2 is YYEKEE (reference sequence). CDR3 residues: CASSPPLGRNSPLHF. CDR3 DNA: TGTGCCAGCAGCCCACCGTTGGGGCGTAATTCACCCCTCCACTTT.

The chain carries TRBV6-6 and TRBJ2-5; D ambiguous. The CDR3 has 13 residues. CDR1 and CDR2 from the germline V gene are MNHNY and SVGAGI (reference sequence). V lost 2 bases to trimming and J lost 5 bases, with 9 bases between them. The CDR3, as DNA: TGTGCCAGCAGTTACCCGCTTTACGAGACCCAGTACTTC. Its protein is CASSYPLYETQYF.

The V call is TRBV11-1, the J call TRBJ2-5, with 8 bases identical to TRBD2. Trimming at V came to 4 bases and at J to 4 bases, leaving 8 bases not matched to a gene. The V gene's germline CDR1 is SGHAT and CDR2 FQDESV (reference sequence). The CDR3 length is 15 residues. In DNA form, the CDR3 reads TGTGCCAGCAGCTCCCAAAGAACTAGCGGAGAGACCCAGTACTTC. Translated, it gives CASSSQRTSGETQYF.

The J gene is TRBJ1-1, the V gene TRBV30; no clear D. V gave up 2 bases and J gave up 11 bases, with 18 bases separating them. The CDR3 is 13 amino acids. CDR1 is GTSNPN, CDR2 SVGIG, per germline (reference sequence). The DNA of the CDR3 is TGTGCCTGGAGTTGGGAACGCCGTATAGGGGCTTTCTTT. Its translation is CAWSWERRIGAFF.

Comments on this clone: In the same sample, other DNA sequences code for this CDR3. The chain recombines TRBV7-9 with TRBJ2-7, with D possibly matching TRBD1 (6 bases). The germline V and J ends were trimmed by 5 bases and 4 bases, with 12 bases remaining between them. This CDR3 region has 13 residues. Germline V CDR1 and CDR2: SEHNR, FQNEAQ (reference sequence). The CDR3: CASSTGTSYEQYF. The CDR3 region has the DNA TGTGCCAGCAGCACAGGGACCTCATACGAGCAGTACTTC.

V usage is TRBV19 and J usage is TRBJ2-3, with D perhaps TRBD2 (6 bases). CDR1 LNHDA and CDR2 SQIVND come from the germline V gene (reference sequence). The CDR3 is 15 residues long. Trimming left V 5 bases short and J 0 bases short, with 12 bases between. This CDR3 reads CASSAAGPSTDTQYF. The CDR3 nucleotides are TGTGCCAGTAGTGCGGCGGGGCCTAGCACAGATACGCAGTATTTT.